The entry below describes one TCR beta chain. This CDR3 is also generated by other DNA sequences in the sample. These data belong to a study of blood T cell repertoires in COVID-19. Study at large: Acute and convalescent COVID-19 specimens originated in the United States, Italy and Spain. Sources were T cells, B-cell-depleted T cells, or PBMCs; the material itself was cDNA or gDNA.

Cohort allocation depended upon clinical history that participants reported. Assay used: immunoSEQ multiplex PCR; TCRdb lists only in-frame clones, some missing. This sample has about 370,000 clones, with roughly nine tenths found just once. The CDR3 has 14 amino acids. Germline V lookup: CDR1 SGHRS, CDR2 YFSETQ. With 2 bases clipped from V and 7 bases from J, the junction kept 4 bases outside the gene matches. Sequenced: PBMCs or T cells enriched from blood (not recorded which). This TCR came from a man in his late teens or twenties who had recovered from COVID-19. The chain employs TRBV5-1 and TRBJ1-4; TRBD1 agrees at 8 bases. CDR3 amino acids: CASSFGQGAEKLFF. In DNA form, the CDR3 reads TGCGCCAGCAGCTTTGGACAGGGTGCTGAAAAACTGTTTTTT.